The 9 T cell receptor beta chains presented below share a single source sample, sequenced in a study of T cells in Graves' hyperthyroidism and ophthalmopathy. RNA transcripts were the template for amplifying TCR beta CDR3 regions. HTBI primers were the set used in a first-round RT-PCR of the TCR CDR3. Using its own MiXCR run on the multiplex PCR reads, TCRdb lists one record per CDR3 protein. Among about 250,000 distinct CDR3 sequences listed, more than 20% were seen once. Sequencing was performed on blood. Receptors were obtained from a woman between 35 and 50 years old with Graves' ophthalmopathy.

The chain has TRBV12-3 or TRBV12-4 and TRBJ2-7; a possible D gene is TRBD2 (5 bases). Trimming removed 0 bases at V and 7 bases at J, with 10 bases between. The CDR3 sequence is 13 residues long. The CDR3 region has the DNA TGTGCCAGCAGTTTAGCGCTCCCGGGGGAGCAGTACTTC. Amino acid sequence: CASSLALPGEQYF.

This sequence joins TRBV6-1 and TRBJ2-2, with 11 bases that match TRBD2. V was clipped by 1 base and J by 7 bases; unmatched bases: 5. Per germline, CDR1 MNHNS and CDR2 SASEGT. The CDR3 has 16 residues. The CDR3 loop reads CASSEVSSGGFGELFF. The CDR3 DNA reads TGTGCCAGCAGTGAAGTCTCTAGCGGGGGGTTCGGGGAGCTGTTTTTT.

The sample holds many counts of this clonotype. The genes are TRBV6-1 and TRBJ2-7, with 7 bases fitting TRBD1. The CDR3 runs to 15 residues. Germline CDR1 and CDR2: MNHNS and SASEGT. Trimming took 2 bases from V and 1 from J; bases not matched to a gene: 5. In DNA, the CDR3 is TGTGCCAGCAGTGAAATTGGGACAGATTCCTACGAGCAGTACTTC. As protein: CASSEIGTDSYEQYF.

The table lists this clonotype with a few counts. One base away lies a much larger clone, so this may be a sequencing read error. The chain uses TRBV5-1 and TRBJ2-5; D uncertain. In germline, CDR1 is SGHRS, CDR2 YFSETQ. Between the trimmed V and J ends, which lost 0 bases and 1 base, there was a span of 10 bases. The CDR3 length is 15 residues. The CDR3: CASSLGSQIQETQYF. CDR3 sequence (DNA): TGCGCCAGCAGCTTGGGATCGCAGATCCAAGAGACCCAGTACTTC.

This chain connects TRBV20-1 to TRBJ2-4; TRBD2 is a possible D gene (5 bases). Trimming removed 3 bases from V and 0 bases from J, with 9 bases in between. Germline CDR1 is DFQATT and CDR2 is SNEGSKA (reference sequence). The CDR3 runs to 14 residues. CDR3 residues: CSASGIIAKNIQYF. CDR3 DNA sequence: TGCAGTGCTAGCGGGATAATAGCCAAAAACATTCAGTACTTC.

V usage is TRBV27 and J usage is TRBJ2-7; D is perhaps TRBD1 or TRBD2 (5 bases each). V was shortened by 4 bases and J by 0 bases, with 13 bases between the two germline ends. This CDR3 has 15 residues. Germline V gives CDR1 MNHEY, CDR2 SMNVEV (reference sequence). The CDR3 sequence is CASSYGTGSSYEQYF. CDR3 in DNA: TGTGCCAGCAGTTACGGGACCGGTAGCTCCTACGAGCAGTACTTC.

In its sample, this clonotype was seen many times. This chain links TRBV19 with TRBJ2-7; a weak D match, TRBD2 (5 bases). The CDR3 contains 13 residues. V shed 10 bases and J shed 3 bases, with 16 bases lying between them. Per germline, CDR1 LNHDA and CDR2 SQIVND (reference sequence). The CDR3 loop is CATSTGSGYEQYF. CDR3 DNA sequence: TGTGCCACAAGTACGGGGAGTGGCTACGAGCAGTACTTC.

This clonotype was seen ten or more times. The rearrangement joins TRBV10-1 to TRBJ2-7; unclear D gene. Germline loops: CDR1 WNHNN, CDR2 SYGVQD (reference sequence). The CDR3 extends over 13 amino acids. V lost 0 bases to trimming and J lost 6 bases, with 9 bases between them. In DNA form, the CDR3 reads TGCGCCAGCAGTGAGTCCGTCTTTTCCGAGCAGTACTTC. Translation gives CASSESVFSEQYF.

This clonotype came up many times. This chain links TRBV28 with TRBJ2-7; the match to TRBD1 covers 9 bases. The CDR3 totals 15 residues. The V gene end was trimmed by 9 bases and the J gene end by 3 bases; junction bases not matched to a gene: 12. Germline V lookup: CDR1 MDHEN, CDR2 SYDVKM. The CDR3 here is CASNWGGQGDYEQYF. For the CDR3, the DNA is TGTGCCAGTAACTGGGGGGGACAGGGCGACTACGAGCAGTACTTC.